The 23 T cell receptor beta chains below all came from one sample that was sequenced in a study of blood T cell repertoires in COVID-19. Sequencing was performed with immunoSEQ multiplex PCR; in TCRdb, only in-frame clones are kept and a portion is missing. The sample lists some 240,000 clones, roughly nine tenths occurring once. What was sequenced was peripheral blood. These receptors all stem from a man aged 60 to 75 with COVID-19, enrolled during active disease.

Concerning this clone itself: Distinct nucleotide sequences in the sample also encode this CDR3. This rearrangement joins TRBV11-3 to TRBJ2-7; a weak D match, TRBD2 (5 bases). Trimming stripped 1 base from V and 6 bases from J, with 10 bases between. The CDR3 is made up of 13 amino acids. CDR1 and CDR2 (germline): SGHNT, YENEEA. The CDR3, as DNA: TGTGCCAGCAGCTTAGTCGAGGGTGGCGAGCAGTACTTC. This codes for CASSLVEGGEQYF.

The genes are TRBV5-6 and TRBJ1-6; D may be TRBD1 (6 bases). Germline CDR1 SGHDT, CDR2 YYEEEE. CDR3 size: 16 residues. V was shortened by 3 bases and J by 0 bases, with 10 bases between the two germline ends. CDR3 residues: CASSSTGLSYNSPLHF. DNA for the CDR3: TGTGCCAGCAGCTCGACAGGCCTCTCCTATAATTCACCCCTCCACTTT.

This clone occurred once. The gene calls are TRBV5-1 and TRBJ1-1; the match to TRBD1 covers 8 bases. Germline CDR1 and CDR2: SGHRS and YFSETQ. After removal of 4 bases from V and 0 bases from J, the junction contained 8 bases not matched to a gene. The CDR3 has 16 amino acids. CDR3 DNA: TGCGCCAGCAGCCCGGACAGGGCAAGACTGAACACTGAAGCTTTCTTT. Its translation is CASSPDRARLNTEAFF.

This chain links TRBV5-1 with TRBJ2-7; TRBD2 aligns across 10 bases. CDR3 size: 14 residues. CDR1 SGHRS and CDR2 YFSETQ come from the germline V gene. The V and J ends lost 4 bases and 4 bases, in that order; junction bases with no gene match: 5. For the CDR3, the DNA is TGCGCCAGCAGCGCGGGACTAGCGAGATACGAGCAGTACTTC. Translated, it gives CASSAGLARYEQYF.

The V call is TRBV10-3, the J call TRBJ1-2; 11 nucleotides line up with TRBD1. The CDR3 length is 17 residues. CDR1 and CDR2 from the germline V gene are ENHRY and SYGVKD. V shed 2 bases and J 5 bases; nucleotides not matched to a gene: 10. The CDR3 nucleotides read TGTGCCATCAGTGAGGGGAGTGGGACAGGGGGTCGATATGGCTACACCTTC. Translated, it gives CAISEGSGTGGRYGYTF.

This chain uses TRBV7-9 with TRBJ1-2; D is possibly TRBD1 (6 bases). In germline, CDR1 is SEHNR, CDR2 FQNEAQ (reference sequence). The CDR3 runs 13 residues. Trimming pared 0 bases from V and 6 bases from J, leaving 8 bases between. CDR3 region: CASSLAQGNGYTF. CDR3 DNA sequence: TGTGCCAGCAGCTTAGCGCAGGGGAATGGCTACACCTTC. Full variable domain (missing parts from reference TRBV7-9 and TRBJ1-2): DTGVSQNPRHKITKRGQNVTFRCDPISEHNRLYWYRQTLGQGPEFLTYFQNEAQLEKSRLLSDRFSAERPKGSFSTLEIQRTEQGDSAMYLCASSLAQGNGYTFGSGTRLTVV.

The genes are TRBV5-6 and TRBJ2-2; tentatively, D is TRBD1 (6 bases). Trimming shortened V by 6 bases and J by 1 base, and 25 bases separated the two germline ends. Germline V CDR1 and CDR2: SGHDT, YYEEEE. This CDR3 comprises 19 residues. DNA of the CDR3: TGTGCCAGCACCAGACAACTCAGCGCAGGGGATGGGAACACCGGGGAGCTGTTTTTT. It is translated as CASTRQLSAGDGNTGELFF. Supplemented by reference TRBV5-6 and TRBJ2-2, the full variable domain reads DAGVTQSPTHLIKTRGQQVTLRCSPKSGHDTVSWYQQALGQGPQFIFQYYEEEERQRGNFPDRFSGHQFPNYSSELNVNALLLGDSALYLCASTRQLSAGDGNTGELFFGEGSRLTVL.

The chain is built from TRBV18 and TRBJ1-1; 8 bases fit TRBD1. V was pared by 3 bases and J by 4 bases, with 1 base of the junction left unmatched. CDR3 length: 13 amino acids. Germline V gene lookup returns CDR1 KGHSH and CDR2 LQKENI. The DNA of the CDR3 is TGTGCCAGCTCACCGGACAGGGTCACTGAAGCTTTCTTT. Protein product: CASSPDRVTEAFF.

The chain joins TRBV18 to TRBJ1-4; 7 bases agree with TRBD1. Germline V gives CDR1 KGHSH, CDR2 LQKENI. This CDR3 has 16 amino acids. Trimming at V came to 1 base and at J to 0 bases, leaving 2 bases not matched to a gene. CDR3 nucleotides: TGTGCCAGCTCACCACGGGACAGCACAACTAATGAAAAACTGTTTTTT. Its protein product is CASSPRDSTTNEKLFF.

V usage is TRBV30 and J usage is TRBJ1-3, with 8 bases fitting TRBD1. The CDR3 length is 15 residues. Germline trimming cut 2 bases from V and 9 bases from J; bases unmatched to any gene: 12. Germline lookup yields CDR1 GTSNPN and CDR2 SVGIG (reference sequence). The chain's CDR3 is CAWSSQGAGLSTIYF. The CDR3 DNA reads TGTGCCTGGAGTAGCCAGGGGGCCGGTCTAAGCACCATATATTTT.

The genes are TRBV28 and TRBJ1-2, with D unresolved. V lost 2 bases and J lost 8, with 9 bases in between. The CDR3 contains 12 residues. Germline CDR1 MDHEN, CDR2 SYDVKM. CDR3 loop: CASSLNLLGYTF. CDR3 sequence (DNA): TGTGCCAGCAGTTTAAATCTCTTAGGCTACACCTTC.

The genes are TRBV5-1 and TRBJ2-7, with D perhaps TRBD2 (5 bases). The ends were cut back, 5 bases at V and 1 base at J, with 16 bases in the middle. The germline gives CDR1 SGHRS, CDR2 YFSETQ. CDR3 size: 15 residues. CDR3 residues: CASSSLERTSYEQYF. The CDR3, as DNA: TGCGCCAGCAGTTCCCTAGAGCGGACTTCCTACGAGCAGTACTTC.

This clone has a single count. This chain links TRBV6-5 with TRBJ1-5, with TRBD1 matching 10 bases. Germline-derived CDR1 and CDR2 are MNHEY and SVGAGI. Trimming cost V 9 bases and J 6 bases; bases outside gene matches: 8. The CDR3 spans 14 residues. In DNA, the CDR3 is TGTGCCAGTAACCCGGGACAGGGGAGTCAGCCCCAGCATTTT. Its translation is CASNPGQGSQPQHF.

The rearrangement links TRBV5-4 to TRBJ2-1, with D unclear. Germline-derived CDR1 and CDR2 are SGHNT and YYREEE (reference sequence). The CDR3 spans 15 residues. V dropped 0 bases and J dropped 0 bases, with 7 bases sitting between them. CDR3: CASSLGASSYNEQFF. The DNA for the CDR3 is TGTGCCAGCAGCTTGGGCGCAAGCTCCTACAATGAGCAGTTCTTC.

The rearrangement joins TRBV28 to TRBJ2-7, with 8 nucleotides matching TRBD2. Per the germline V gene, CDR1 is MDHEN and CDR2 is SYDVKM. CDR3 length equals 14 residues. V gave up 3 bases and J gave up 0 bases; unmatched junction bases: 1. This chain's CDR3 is CASSFGLASYEQYF. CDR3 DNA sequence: TGTGCCAGCAGTTTCGGACTAGCCTCCTACGAGCAGTACTTC.

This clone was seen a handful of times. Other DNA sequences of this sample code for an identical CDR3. The CDR3 nucleotides are TGTGCCAGCAGCTTAGATACAGGGGGCAATCAGCCCCAGCATTTT. As protein: CASSLDTGGNQPQHF. The genes are TRBV11-2 and TRBJ1-5, with 7 bases matching TRBD1. Germline V gene data show CDR1 as SGHAT and CDR2 as FQNNGV. The CDR3 sequence is 15 residues long. The junction had 1 base not matched to a gene; V was cut back by 0 bases and J by 2 bases.

The CDR3 here is CASSFEWEGRKLNTEAFF. The DNA of the CDR3 is TGTGCCAGCAGTTTCGAATGGGAGGGGAGGAAGCTGAACACTGAAGCTTTCTTT. This rearrangement joins TRBV28 to TRBJ1-1; possibly TRBD1 for D (5 bases). The CDR3 has 18 amino acids. V was shortened by 3 bases and J by 0 bases, with 20 bases between the two germline ends. CDR1 is MDHEN and CDR2 is SYDVKM in the germline V gene.

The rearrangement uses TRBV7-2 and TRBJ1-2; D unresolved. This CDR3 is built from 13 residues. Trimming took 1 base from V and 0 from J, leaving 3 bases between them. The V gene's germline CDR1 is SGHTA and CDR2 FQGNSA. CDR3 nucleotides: TGTGCCAGCAGCTTAGACACTAACTATGGCTACACCTTC. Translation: CASSLDTNYGYTF.

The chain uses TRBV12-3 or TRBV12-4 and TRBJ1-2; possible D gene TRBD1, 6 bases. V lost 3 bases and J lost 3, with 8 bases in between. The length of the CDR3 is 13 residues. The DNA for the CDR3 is TGTGCCAGCAGTTTCCCAGGGGACTATGGCTACACCTTC. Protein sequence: CASSFPGDYGYTF.

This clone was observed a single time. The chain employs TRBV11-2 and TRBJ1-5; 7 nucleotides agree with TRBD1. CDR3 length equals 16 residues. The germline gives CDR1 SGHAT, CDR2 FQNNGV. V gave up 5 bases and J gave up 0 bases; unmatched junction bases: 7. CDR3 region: CASSLTTGDSNQPQHF. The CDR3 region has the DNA TGTGCCAGCAGCCTTACCACAGGGGATAGCAATCAGCCCCAGCATTTT. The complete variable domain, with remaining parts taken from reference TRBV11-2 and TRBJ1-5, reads EAGVAQSPRYKIIEKRQSVAFWCNPISGHATLYWYQQILGQGPKLLIQFQNNGVVDDSQLPKDRFSAERLKGVDSTLKIQPAKLEDSAVYLCASSLTTGDSNQPQHFGDGTRLSIL.

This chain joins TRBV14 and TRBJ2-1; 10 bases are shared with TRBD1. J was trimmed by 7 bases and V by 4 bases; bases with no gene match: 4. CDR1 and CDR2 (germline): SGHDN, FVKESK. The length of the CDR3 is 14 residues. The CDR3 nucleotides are TGTGCCAGCAGCCCGGGACAGGGGTGGAATGAGCAGTTCTTC. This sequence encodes CASSPGQGWNEQFF.

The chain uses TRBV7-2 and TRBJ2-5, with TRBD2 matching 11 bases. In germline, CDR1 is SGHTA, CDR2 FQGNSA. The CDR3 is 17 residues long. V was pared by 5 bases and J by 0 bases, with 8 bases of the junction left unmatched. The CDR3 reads CASSRRGSGRDQETQYF. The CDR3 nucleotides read TGTGCCAGCAGCCGCCGGGGTAGCGGGAGGGACCAAGAGACCCAGTACTTC. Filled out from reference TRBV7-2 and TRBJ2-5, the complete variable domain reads GAGVSQSPSNKVTEKGKDVELRCDPISGHTALYWYRQSLGQGLEFLIYFQGNSAPDKSGLPSDRFSAERTGGSVSTLTIQRTQQEDSAVYLCASSRRGSGRDQETQYFGPGTRLLVL.

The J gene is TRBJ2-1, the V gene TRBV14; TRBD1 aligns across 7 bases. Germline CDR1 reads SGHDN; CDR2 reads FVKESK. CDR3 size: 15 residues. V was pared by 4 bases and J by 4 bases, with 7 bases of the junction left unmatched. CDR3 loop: CASSPLGQDYNEQFF. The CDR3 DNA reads TGTGCCAGCAGCCCCCTAGGACAGGATTACAATGAGCAGTTCTTC.